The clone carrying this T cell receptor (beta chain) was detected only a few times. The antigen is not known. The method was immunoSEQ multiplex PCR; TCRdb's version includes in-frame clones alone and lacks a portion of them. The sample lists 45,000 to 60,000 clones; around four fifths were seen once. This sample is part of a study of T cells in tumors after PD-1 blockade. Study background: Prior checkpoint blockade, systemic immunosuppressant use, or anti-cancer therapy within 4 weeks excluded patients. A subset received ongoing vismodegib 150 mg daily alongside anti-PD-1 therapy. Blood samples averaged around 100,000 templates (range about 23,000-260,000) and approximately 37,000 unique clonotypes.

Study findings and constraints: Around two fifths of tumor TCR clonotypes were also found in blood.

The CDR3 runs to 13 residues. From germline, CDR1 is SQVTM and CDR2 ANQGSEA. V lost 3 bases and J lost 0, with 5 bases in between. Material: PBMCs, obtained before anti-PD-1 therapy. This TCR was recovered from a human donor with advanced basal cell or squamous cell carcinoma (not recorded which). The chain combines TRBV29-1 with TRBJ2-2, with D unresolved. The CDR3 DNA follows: TGCAGCGTTGACACTTCGAACACCGGGGAGCTGTTTTTT. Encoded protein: CSVDTSNTGELFF.